This T cell receptor (beta chain) was sequenced in a study of blood T cell repertoires in COVID-19. In the study overall: From T cells, B-cell-depleted T cells, or PBMCs came the material, which was cDNA or gDNA.

Study processing details: Amplification of reference gene primers was used by the study to estimate nucleated cell counts. Produced via immunoSEQ multiplex PCR; TCRdb's table is partial and in-frame only. V and J calls and clone size follow that table, whereas D and trimming were derived from the DNA. The profile shows 250,000 to 300,000 clones, roughly 93% of them singletons. The CDR3 spans 13 residues. Germline V gene sequence: CDR1 MNHEY, CDR2 SVGAGI. The ends were cut back, 2 bases at V and 2 bases at J, with 6 bases in the middle. Recruits, aged roughly 18 to 95 years, lived in approximately 26 US areas. Assignments of participants to cohorts depended upon their own reported clinical history.

V gene TRBV6-5 combines with J gene TRBJ1-2; D call uncertain. The sample taken for sequencing was PBMCs or T cells enriched from blood (not recorded which). The sequence was obtained from a middle-aged woman with acute COVID-19. The CDR3 sequence: CASSYGFNYGYTF. CDR3 coding DNA: TGTGCCAGCAGTTACGGCTTCAACTATGGCTACACCTTC.